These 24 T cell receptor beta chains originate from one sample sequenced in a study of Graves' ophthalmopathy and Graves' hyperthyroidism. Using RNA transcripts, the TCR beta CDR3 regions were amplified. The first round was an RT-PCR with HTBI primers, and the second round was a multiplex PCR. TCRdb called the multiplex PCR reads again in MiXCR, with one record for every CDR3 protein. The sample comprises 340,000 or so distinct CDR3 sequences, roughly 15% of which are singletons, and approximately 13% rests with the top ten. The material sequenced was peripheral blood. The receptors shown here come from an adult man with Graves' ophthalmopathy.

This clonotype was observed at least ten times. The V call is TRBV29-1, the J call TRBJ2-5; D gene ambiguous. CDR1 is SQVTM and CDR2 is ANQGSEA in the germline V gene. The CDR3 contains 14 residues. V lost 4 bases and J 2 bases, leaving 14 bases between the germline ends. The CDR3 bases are TGCAGCGTTGCTGGCAGAGCCAGACAAGAGACCCAGTACTTC. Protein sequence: CSVAGRARQETQYF.

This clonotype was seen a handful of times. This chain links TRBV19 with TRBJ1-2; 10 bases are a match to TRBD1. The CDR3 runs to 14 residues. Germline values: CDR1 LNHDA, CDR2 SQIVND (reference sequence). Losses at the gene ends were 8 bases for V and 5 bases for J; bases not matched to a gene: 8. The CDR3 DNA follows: TGTGCCAGTGGACCGGGACAGGGGTTTTATGGCTACACCTTC. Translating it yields CASGPGQGFYGYTF.

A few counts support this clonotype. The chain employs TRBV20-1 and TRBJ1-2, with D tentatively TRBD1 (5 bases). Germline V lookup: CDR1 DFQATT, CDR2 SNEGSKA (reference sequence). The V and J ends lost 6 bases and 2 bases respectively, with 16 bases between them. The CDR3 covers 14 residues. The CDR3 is CSAPPGGENYGYTF. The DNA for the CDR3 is TGCAGTGCCCCCCCGGGAGGGGAAAACTATGGCTACACCTTC.

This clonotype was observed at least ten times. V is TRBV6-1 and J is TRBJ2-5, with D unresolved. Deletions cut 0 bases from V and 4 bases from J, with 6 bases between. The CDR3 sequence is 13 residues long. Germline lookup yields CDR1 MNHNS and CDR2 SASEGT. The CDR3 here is CASSEADAETQYF. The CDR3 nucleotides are TGTGCCAGCAGTGAAGCGGATGCAGAGACCCAGTACTTC.

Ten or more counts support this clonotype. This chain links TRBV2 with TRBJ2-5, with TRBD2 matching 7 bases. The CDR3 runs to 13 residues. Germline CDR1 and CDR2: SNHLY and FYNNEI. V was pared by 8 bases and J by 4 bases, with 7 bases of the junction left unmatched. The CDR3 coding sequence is TGTGCCAGCGGCCGGACTAGGCGAGAGACCCAGTACTTC. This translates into CASGRTRRETQYF.

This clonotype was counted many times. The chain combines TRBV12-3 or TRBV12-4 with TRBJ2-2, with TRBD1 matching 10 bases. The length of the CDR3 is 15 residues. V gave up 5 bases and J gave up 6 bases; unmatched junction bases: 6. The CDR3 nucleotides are TGTGCCAGCAGTGGGACCGGGACAGGGGCCGGGGAGCTGTTTTTT. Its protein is CASSGTGTGAGELFF.

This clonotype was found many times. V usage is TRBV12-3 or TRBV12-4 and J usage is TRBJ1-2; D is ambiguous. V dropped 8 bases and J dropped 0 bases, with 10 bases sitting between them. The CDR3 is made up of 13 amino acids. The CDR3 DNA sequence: TGTGCCAGCTCGGGGATGCCTAACTATGGCTACACCTTC. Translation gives CASSGMPNYGYTF.

As DNA, the CDR3 is TGTGCCAGCAGATATACGACAGTGCTTGGAACTGAAGCTTTCTTT. It codes for CASRYTTVLGTEAFF. J is TRBJ1-1 and V is TRBV11-2; D might be TRBD1 (5 bases). Per germline, CDR1 SGHAT and CDR2 FQNNGV. V was trimmed by 6 bases and J by 5 bases, leaving 19 bases between them. CDR3 size: 15 residues.

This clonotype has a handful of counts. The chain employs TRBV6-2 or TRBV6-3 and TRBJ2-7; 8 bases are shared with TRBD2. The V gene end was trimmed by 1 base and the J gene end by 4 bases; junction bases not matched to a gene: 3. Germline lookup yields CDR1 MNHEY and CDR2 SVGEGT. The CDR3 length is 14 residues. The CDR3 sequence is CASSYLAGRYEQYF. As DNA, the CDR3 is TGTGCCAGCAGTTACTTAGCGGGAAGGTACGAGCAGTACTTC.

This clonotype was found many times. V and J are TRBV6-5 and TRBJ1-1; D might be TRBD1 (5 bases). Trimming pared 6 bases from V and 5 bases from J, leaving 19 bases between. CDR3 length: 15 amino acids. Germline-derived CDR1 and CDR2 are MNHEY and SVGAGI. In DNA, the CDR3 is TGTGCCAGCAGCCAACTCATGGCAGGGAGAACTGAAGCTTTCTTT. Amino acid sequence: CASSQLMAGRTEAFF.

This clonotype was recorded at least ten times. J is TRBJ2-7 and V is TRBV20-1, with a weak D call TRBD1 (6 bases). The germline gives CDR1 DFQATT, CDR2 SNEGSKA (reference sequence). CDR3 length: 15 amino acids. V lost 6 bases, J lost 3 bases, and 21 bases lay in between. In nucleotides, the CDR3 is TGCAGTGCCTCACCTCTTAGGGGGACCGTCTACGAGCAGTACTTC. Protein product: CSASPLRGTVYEQYF.

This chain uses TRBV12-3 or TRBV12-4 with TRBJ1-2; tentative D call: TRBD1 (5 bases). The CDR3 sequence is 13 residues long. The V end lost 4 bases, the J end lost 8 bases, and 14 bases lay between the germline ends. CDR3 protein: CASSSPVGGGYTF. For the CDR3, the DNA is TGTGCCAGCAGTTCTCCCGTGGGGGGGGGCTACACCTTC.

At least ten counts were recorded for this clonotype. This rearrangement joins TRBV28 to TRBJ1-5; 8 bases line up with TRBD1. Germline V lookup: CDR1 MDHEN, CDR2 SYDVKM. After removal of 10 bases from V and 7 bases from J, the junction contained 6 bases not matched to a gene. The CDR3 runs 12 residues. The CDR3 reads CATSGGRQPQHF. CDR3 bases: TGTGCCACCTCAGGGGGCAGACAGCCCCAGCATTTT.

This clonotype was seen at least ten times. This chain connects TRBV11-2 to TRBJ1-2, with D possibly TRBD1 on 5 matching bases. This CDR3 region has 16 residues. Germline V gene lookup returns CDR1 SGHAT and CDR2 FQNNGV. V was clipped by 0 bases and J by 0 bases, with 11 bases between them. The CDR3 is CASSLDSGTPNYGYTF. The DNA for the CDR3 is TGTGCCAGCAGCTTAGACTCCGGGACCCCTAACTATGGCTACACCTTC.

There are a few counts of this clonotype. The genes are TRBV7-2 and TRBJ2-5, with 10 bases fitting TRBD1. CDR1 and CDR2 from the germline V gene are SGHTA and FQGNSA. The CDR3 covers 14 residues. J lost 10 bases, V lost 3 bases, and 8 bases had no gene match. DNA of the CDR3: TGTGCCAGCAGCTTGGACAGGGGGACTATAGGCCAGTACTTC. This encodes CASSLDRGTIGQYF. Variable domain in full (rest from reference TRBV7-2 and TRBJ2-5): GAGVSQSPSNKVTEKGKDVELRCDPISGHTALYWYRQSLGQGLEFLIYFQGNSAPDKSGLPSDRFSAERTGGSVSTLTIQRTQQEDSAVYLCASSLDRGTIGQYFGPGTRLLVL.

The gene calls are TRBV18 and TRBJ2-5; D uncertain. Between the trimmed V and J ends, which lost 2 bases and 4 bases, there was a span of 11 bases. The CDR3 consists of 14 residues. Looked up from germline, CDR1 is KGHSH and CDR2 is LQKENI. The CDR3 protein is CASSPLRGVETQYF. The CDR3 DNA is TGTGCCAGCTCACCATTGCGAGGCGTAGAGACCCAGTACTTC. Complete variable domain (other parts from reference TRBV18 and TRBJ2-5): NAGVMQNPRHLVRRRGQEARLRCSPMKGHSHVYWYRQLPEEGLKFMVYLQKENIIDESGMPKERFSAEFPKEGPSILRIQQVVRGDSAAYFCASSPLRGVETQYFGPGTRLLVL.

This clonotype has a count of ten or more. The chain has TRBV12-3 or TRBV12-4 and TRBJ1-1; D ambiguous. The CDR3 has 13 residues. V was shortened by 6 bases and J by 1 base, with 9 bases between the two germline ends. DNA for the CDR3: TGTGCCAGCAGCATCGGACGGAACACTGAAGCTTTCTTT. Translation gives CASSIGRNTEAFF.

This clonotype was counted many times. The CDR3 loop reads CASGWDGAYEQYF. As DNA, the CDR3 is TGTGCCAGCGGTTGGGACGGGGCCTACGAGCAGTACTTC. The genes are TRBV7-8 and TRBJ2-7; D is perhaps TRBD1 or TRBD2 (5 bases each). Trimming removed 8 bases at V and 2 bases at J, with 13 bases between. The CDR3 runs 13 residues. The V gene's germline CDR1 is SGHVS and CDR2 FQNEAQ.

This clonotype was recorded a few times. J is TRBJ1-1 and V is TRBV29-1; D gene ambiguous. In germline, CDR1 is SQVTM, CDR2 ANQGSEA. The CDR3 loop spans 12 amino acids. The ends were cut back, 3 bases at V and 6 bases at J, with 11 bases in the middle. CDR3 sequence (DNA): TGCAGCGTTGAGGTTGGGGTCGCTGAAGCTTTCTTT. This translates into CSVEVGVAEAFF.

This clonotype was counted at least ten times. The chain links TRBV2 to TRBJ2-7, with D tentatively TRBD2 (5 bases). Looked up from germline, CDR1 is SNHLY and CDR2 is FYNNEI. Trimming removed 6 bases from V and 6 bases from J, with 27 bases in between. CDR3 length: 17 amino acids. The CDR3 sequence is CASSDRTGGSRGSEQYF. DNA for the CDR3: TGTGCCAGCAGCGATCGTACTGGCGGTTCCCGGGGATCCGAGCAGTACTTC.

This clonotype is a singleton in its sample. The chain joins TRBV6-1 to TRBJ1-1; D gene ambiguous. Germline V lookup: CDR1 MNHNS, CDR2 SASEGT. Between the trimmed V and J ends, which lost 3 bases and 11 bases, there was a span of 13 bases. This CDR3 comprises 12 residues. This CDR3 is CASSEGAGGAFF. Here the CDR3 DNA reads TGTGCCAGCAGTGAGGGTGCGGGAGGCGCTTTCTTT.

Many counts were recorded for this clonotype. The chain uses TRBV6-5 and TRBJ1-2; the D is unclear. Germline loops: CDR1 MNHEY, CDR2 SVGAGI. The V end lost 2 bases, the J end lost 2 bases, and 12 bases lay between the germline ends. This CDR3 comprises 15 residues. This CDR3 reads CASSYHGRPNYGYTF. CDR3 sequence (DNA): TGTGCCAGCAGTTACCATGGCAGACCCAACTATGGCTACACCTTC.

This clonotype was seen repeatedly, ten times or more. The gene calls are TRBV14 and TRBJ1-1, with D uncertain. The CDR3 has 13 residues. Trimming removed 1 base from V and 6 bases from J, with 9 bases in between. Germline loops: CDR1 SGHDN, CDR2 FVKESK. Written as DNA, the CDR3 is TGTGCCAGCAGCCAAGCGGCGGCAGCTGAAGCTTTCTTT. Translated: CASSQAAAAEAFF. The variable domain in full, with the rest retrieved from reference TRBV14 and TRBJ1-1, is EAGVTQFPSHSVIEKGQTVTLRCDPISGHDNLYWYRRVMGKEIKFLLHFVKESKQDESGMPNNRFLAERTGGTYSTLKVQPAELEDSGVYFCASSQAAAAEAFFGQGTRLTVV.

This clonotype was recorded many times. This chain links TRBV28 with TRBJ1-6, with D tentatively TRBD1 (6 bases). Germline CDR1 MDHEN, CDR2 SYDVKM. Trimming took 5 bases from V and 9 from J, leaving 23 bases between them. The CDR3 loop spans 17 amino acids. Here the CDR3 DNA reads TGTGCCAGCAGTCTTCCGATCGGACAGTCAATCCCTTCACCCCTCCACTTT. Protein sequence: CASSLPIGQSIPSPLHF.